One sample yielded the 30 T cell receptor beta chains listed below, sequenced in a study of vaccination and CD4 T cells after COVID-19. Their recognized antigens are unknown. Treatment defined: roughly ten-day PBMC culture with coronavirus spike peptide pools or control peptides (ViraFEST assay). Once obtained from cultured CD4+ T cells, the DNA was sequenced using the Oncomine TCR Beta short-read assay. MiXCR was run by TCRdb on the PCR reads, yielding one entry per CDR3 protein. There are about 20,000 distinct CDR3 sequences in the sample; 50% to 65% occur only once, and nearly 6% lies in the top ten. Sequenced sample: CD4+ T cells from blood, cultured in vitro. The origin of the receptors is a human donor who had recovered from COVID-19.

The DNA for the CDR3 is TGTGCCAGCCGGTGGGCCGCGGGTCTCGAGCAGTACTTC. Translation gives CASRWAAGLEQYF. The chain uses TRBV27 and TRBJ2-7; TRBD2 might be the D (5 bases). Germline V gives CDR1 MNHEY, CDR2 SMNVEV (reference sequence). This CDR3 region has 13 residues. V was pared by 8 bases and J by 6 bases, with 17 bases between.

This clonotype showed up just a few times. CDR3 in amino acids: CSASQSEFNQPQHF. The CDR3 nucleotides read TGCAGTGCTAGTCAGTCGGAGTTCAATCAGCCCCAGCATTTT. The chain carries TRBV20-1 and TRBJ1-5; D is undetermined. The CDR3 is 14 residues long. CDR1 and CDR2 (germline): DFQATT, SNEGSKA (reference sequence). The V end was cut by 3 bases, the J end by 3 bases, with 12 bases between.

This clonotype turned up a few times. V usage is TRBV7-8 and J usage is TRBJ2-2, with D hard to call. In germline, CDR1 is SGHVS, CDR2 FQNEAQ. This CDR3 has 16 amino acids. The germline V and J ends were trimmed by 5 bases and 4 bases, with 17 bases remaining between them. CDR3 DNA sequence: TGTGCCAGCAGCCAACCGGGCCACAAGGGCACCGGGGAGCTGTTTTTT. It is translated as CASSQPGHKGTGELFF.

The chain uses TRBV10-1 and TRBJ1-3; 7 bases are a match to TRBD1. Germline lookup yields CDR1 WNHNN and CDR2 SYGVQD (reference sequence). This CDR3 region has 15 residues. V dropped 8 bases and J dropped 0; count of bases not matched to a gene: 7. CDR3 in DNA: TGCGCCAGCGGGATGAGGACAGGCTCTGGAAACACCATATATTTT. It codes for CASGMRTGSGNTIYF.

J is TRBJ1-2 and V is TRBV20-1, with D unresolved. Trimming took off 6 bases at V and 4 bases at J, with 18 bases between the two ends. There are 14 residues in the CDR3. Per the germline V gene, CDR1 is DFQATT and CDR2 is SNEGSKA (reference sequence). The CDR3 DNA reads TGCAGTGCGAAGATAGGCATTTCCCTCTATGGCTACACCTTC. Protein product: CSAKIGISLYGYTF.

The chain employs TRBV4-1 and TRBJ1-5, with a tentative D call TRBD1 (6 bases). V lost 5 bases, J lost 0 bases, and 14 bases lay in between. The CDR3 contains 16 residues. The germline gives CDR1 MGHRA, CDR2 YSYEKL. Written as DNA, the CDR3 is TGCGCCAGCAGCGTACTACTGGGGGCTAGCAATCAGCCCCAGCATTTT. It is translated as CASSVLLGASNQPQHF.

The chain carries TRBV20-1 and TRBJ2-3, with 7 bases aligning to TRBD2. This CDR3 region has 14 residues. Germline values: CDR1 DFQATT, CDR2 SNEGSKA (reference sequence). With V trimmed by 3 bases and J by 2 bases, 5 bases remained unmatched. CDR3 region: CSARASGHTDTQYF. For the CDR3, the DNA is TGCAGTGCTAGGGCTAGCGGTCACACAGATACGCAGTATTTT.

This rearrangement joins TRBV4-2 to TRBJ1-2, with unresolved D. The germline CDR1 and CDR2 sequences are LGHNA and YNFKEQ. Trimming stripped 0 bases from V and 4 bases from J, with 12 bases between. This CDR3 is 15 amino acids long. CDR3 amino acids: CASSQDQRTVYGYTF. In DNA, the CDR3 is TGTGCCAGCAGCCAAGATCAACGGACCGTCTATGGCTACACCTTC.

The chain is built from TRBV6-1 and TRBJ1-5, with 9 bases that match TRBD1. V was pared by 6 bases and J by 4 bases, with 4 bases of the junction left unmatched. Germline assignment: CDR1 MNHNS and CDR2 SASEGT. This CDR3 region has 14 residues. As DNA, the CDR3 is TGTGCCAGCAGGAGGGACAGGGCAAATCAGCCCCAGCATTTT. Translating gives CASRRDRANQPQHF.

This clonotype was found once. V and J are TRBV10-3 and TRBJ1-2; no firm D call. This CDR3 is built from 13 residues. V was shortened by 9 bases and J by 5 bases, with 16 bases between the two germline ends. The V gene's germline CDR1 is ENHRY and CDR2 SYGVKD. CDR3 region: CAISLDEGYGYTF. In DNA form, the CDR3 reads TGTGCCATAAGCCTGGACGAGGGTTATGGCTACACCTTC.

The chain joins TRBV6-1 to TRBJ1-5; the D is unclear. Trimming took off 0 bases at V and 5 bases at J, with 11 bases between the two ends. Germline CDR1 is MNHNS and CDR2 is SASEGT. This CDR3 is 15 amino acids long. The CDR3 sequence is CASSEALGNYQPQHF. DNA for the CDR3: TGTGCCAGCAGTGAAGCGCTAGGGAACTATCAGCCCCAGCATTTT.

J is TRBJ1-1 and V is TRBV19, with 8 bases that match TRBD1. Trimming removed 3 bases from V and 2 bases from J; junction bases left unmatched: 5. The CDR3 is 15 residues long. Germline CDR1 reads LNHDA; CDR2 reads SQIVND (reference sequence). The CDR3 protein is CASSIQGARNTEAFF. Here the CDR3 DNA reads TGTGCCAGTAGTATTCAGGGGGCGAGAAACACTGAAGCTTTCTTT.

This chain links TRBV10-3 with TRBJ1-2; D perhaps matches TRBD1 (5 bases). CDR1 ENHRY and CDR2 SYGVKD come from the germline V gene. Trimming took 6 bases from V and 1 from J, leaving 12 bases between them. This CDR3 comprises 14 residues. The CDR3 loop is CAIRMDKDNYGYTF. CDR3 sequence (DNA): TGTGCCATCAGGATGGACAAGGATAACTATGGCTACACCTTC.

With regard to this clonotype: The conserved phenylalanine or tryptophan normally closing the CDR3 is absent here, so this likely arose from a read error. The CDR3 DNA follows: TGCAGTGCTAGTCCACAGGGGAACGGGGCCAACGTCCTGACTCTC. It is translated as CSASPQGNGANVLTL. V and J are TRBV20-1 and TRBJ2-6; 7 bases are a match to TRBD1. Germline loops: CDR1 DFQATT, CDR2 SNEGSKA (reference sequence). The CDR3 contains 15 residues. After removal of 3 bases from V and 4 bases from J, the junction contained 6 bases not matched to a gene.

The CDR3 nucleotides read TGTGCCAGCACTAATCGGGTTCACACTGAAGCTTTCTTT. It specifies CASTNRVHTEAFF. This sequence joins TRBV27 and TRBJ1-1; no clear D. Germline CDR1 reads MNHEY; CDR2 reads SMNVEV (reference sequence). The CDR3 spans 13 residues. The V end lost 7 bases, the J end lost 3 bases, and 12 bases lay between the germline ends.

This clonotype was seen only a few times. The chain combines TRBV9 with TRBJ1-1; 8 bases align to TRBD1. The V gene end was trimmed by 7 bases and the J gene end by 2 bases; junction bases not matched to a gene: 7. The V gene's germline CDR1 is SGDLS and CDR2 YYNGEE. The CDR3 runs to 14 residues. The CDR3 DNA reads TGTGCCAGCGGACAGGGACCCTCAAACACTGAAGCTTTCTTT. Translating it yields CASGQGPSNTEAFF.

The chain combines TRBV6-5 with TRBJ1-2; 7 nucleotides match TRBD1. CDR3 length: 17 amino acids. Germline V lookup: CDR1 MNHEY, CDR2 SVGAGI. V trimming: 0 bases; J trimming: 0 bases; junction bases outside the gene matches: 7. The CDR3 loop reads CASSYSTATGTNYGYTF. CDR3 sequence (DNA): TGTGCCAGCAGTTACTCAACCGCGACAGGGACTAACTATGGCTACACCTTC.

The rearrangement joins TRBV7-9 to TRBJ2-1; 11 nucleotides match TRBD1. The V and J ends lost 2 bases and 6 bases, in that order; junction bases with no gene match: 3. From germline, CDR1 is SEHNR and CDR2 FQNEAQ (reference sequence). This CDR3 is 15 amino acids long. The CDR3 bases are TGTGCCAGCAGCTTAATCGGGACAGGGGGCAATGAGCAGTTCTTC. Its protein product is CASSLIGTGGNEQFF.

V gene TRBV20-1 combines with J gene TRBJ2-5; 12 bases line up with TRBD2. The V and J ends lost 3 bases and 7 bases, in that order; junction bases with no gene match: 9. CDR3 length: 15 residues. The germline V gene encodes CDR1 DFQATT and CDR2 SNEGSKA (reference sequence). The CDR3 bases are TGCAGTGCTAGGGACCCGCAGACTAGCGGGGGGACCCAGTACTTC. Translated, it gives CSARDPQTSGGTQYF.

The J gene is TRBJ2-5, the V gene TRBV5-3, with D tentatively TRBD2 (6 bases). TRBV5-3 is recorded as an ORF, its role being uncertain. CDR3 size: 17 residues. V lost 8 bases and J lost 5, with 28 bases in between. The DNA of the CDR3 is TGTGCCAGCAGCCCGGGACTCACAAGGGCTTTCGAGGAGACCCAGTACTTC. It is translated as CASSPGLTRAFEETQYF.

The chain carries TRBV27 and TRBJ2-6; D might be TRBD1 or TRBD2, each matching 6 bases. The V gene's germline CDR1 is MNHEY and CDR2 SMNVEV (reference sequence). The CDR3 is 16 residues long. Deletions cut 3 bases from V and 2 bases from J, with 11 bases between. The CDR3 region has the DNA TGTGCCAGCAGTTTGTCCGGGGGCGCTGGGGCCAACGTCCTGACTTTC. Translated: CASSLSGGAGANVLTF.

The CDR3 sequence: CASSSSGIGYTF. Written as DNA, the CDR3 is TGTGCCAGCAGCTCGTCAGGGATTGGCTACACCTTC. The chain is built from TRBV7-9 and TRBJ1-2; D is perhaps TRBD1 (5 bases). The CDR3 is 12 residues long. Trimming cost V 4 bases and J 7 bases, with 10 bases left between them. CDR1 and CDR2 (germline): SEHNR, FQNEAQ (reference sequence).

In its sample, this clonotype was seen once. V is TRBV11-1 and J is TRBJ1-1; 8 nucleotides agree with TRBD1. Germline V gives CDR1 SGHAT, CDR2 FQDESV (reference sequence). This CDR3 comprises 15 residues. V lost 5 bases to trimming and J lost 2 bases; unmatched junction nucleotides: 7. The CDR3 loop reads CASSRSGGLNTEAFF. CDR3 bases: TGTGCCAGCAGCCGATCAGGGGGCCTTAACACTGAAGCTTTCTTT.

This clonotype appeared a few times. The chain carries TRBV6-5 and TRBJ1-6, with a tentative D call TRBD1 (5 bases). Per the germline V gene, CDR1 is MNHEY and CDR2 is SVGAGI. The V and J ends lost 0 bases and 7 bases respectively, with 10 bases between them. The CDR3 loop spans 15 amino acids. The CDR3 DNA sequence: TGTGCCAGCAGTTACTCTGGGCAGGGCAATTCACCCCTCCACTTT. As protein: CASSYSGQGNSPLHF.

This chain joins TRBV6-1 and TRBJ1-5, with a weak D call TRBD1 (6 bases). CDR3 size: 13 residues. Germline V gene lookup returns CDR1 MNHNS and CDR2 SASEGT. Trimming took 7 bases from V and 5 from J, leaving 12 bases between them. CDR3 region: CASNTQGDQPQHF. The CDR3 nucleotides read TGTGCCAGCAACACACAGGGAGATCAGCCCCAGCATTTT.

This chain uses TRBV18 with TRBJ2-7; D may match TRBD1 or TRBD2 (5 bases each). The CDR3 has 12 amino acids. Germline loops: CDR1 KGHSH, CDR2 LQKENI. V shed 4 bases and J shed 5 bases, with 9 bases lying between them. Here the CDR3 DNA reads TGTGCCAGCTCACTCGAGGGGCACGAGCAGTACTTC. Translated: CASSLEGHEQYF.

This chain joins TRBV4-3 and TRBJ2-7; 10 bases map to TRBD1. The junction had 13 bases not matched to a gene; V was cut back by 4 bases and J by 7 bases. CDR1 and CDR2 (germline): LGHNA, YSLEER. The CDR3 consists of 16 residues. The CDR3 is CASSRVTGQGISEQYF. CDR3 coding DNA: TGCGCCAGCAGCCGAGTTACGGGACAGGGGATCTCTGAGCAGTACTTC.

In this sample, this clonotype turned up once. This chain joins TRBV9 and TRBJ1-2; D remains unclear. V gave up 3 bases and J gave up 0 bases, with 12 bases separating them. The CDR3 has 15 residues. Germline loops: CDR1 SGDLS, CDR2 YYNGEE. The CDR3 sequence is CASSALTLTNYGYTF. In DNA form, the CDR3 reads TGTGCCAGCAGCGCCCTGACACTTACTAACTATGGCTACACCTTC. Full variable domain (missing parts from reference TRBV9 and TRBJ1-2): DSGVTQTPKHLITATGQRVTLRCSPRSGDLSVYWYQQSLDQGLQFLIQYYNGEERAKGNILERFSAQQFPDLHSELNLSSLELGDSALYFCASSALTLTNYGYTFGSGTRLTVV.

This rearrangement joins TRBV7-3 to TRBJ2-2, with TRBD2 identical over 9 bases. The CDR3 covers 16 residues. From germline, CDR1 is SGHTA and CDR2 FQGTGA. After removal of 3 bases from V and 4 bases from J, the junction contained 6 bases not matched to a gene. CDR3: CASSFGSGSGTGELFF. The DNA of the CDR3 is TGTGCCAGCAGCTTCGGTAGCGGGAGCGGCACCGGGGAGCTGTTTTTT.

This clonotype occurred a few times. This chain links TRBV6-4 with TRBJ2-7; D is unclear. This CDR3 comprises 14 residues. The germline V gene encodes CDR1 MRHNA and CDR2 SNTAGT. V was trimmed by 2 bases and J by 2 bases, leaving 10 bases between them. The CDR3 sequence: CASSDPPDTYEQYF. The CDR3 coding sequence is TGTGCCAGCAGTGACCCCCCGGATACCTACGAGCAGTACTTC.